These T cell receptor beta chains were read from a single sample in a study of T cells in Graves' hyperthyroidism and ophthalmopathy. TCRdb re-called the multiplex PCR reads through MiXCR, storing one row per CDR3 protein. The table lists fewer than 650,000 distinct CDR3 sequences, 12% to 15% of them singletons. Sequencing used blood. The source of these receptors is a woman between 18 and 29 years old with Graves' ophthalmopathy. Both conserved end residues are part of each CDR3. D genes are given only for firm matches. Where a row states a size, it is once, few, many or the class of an expanded clone; other rows omit it.

abundance	j_gene	len	v_gene	d_gene	CDR3nt	CDR3aa
.	TRBJ2-3	15	TRBV11-2	TRBD1	TGTGCCAGCAGCGCGGCCTCAGGGGGCGCCCATACGCAGTATTTT	CASSAASGGAHTQYF
many	TRBJ2-1	13	TRBV2	TRBD2	TGTGCCAGCAGTGAGGGACTAGACAATGAGCAGTTCTTC	CASSEGLDNEQFF
.	TRBJ1-2	15	TRBV4-1	.	TGCGCCAGCAGCCTTTCTCGGTCGGATCCTTATGGCTACACCTTC	CASSLSRSDPYGYTF
many	TRBJ2-7	14	TRBV10-3	.	TGTGCCATCAGTCCTGGTGTGAGCGCCTACGAGCAGTACTTC	CAISPGVSAYEQYF
few	TRBJ1-3	17	TRBV24-1	TRBD1	TGTGCCACCAGTGATTCACCGGGACAGGTGTCTGGAAACACCATATATTTT	CATSDSPGQVSGNTIYF
many	TRBJ2-1	15	TRBV6-2/TRBV6-3	TRBD2	TGTGCCAGCAGCCGAATAGCGGGATCGGGCAATGAGCAGTTCTTC	CASSRIAGSGNEQFF
many	TRBJ1-1	15	TRBV5-8	TRBD1	TGTGCCAGCAGTCTAACAGGGGTAATGAACACTGAAGCTTTCTTT	CASSLTGVMNTEAFF
many	TRBJ1-2	12	TRBV20-1	TRBD1	TGCAGTGCGGGCGGACAGGGGAATGGCTACACCTTC	CSAGGQGNGYTF
.	TRBJ2-4	17	TRBV29-1	TRBD1	TGCAGCGTTGGGGGACAGGCCGGAGGACTAGCCAAAAACATTCAGTACTTC	CSVGGQAGGLAKNIQYF
few	TRBJ1-6	15	TRBV9	.	TGTGCCAGCAGCCCTCAACTCGGGGATAATTCACCCCTCCACTTT	CASSPQLGDNSPLHF
many	TRBJ2-5	17	TRBV20-1	TRBD2	TGCAGTGCTAGTTTTGTCGGACTAGCGGGAGAGGGGGAGACCCAGTACTTC	CSASFVGLAGEGETQYF
many	TRBJ2-2	14	TRBV11-3	.	TGTGCCAGCAGCTTATCGGTCAGGGAGGGGGAGCTGTTTTTT	CASSLSVREGELFF
many	TRBJ1-2	15	TRBV12-3/TRBV12-4	TRBD1	TGTGCCAGCAGTCCAACAGGGGCTCCTAACTATGGCTACACCTTC	CASSPTGAPNYGYTF
.	TRBJ2-7	15	TRBV28	TRBD1	TGTGCCGGCAGTTTGGCCGGGACAGGGTGGTACGAGCAGTACTTC	CAGSLAGTGWYEQYF
few	TRBJ1-2	14	TRBV6-1	TRBD1	TGTGCCTCGGGTTTTGAGACAGGGGGCTATGGCTACACCTTC	CASGFETGGYGYTF
many	TRBJ2-7	14	TRBV7-3	.	TGTGCCAGCAGCTTAGGGGCGGAGTCCTACGAGCAGTACTTC	CASSLGAESYEQYF
many	TRBJ2-7	14	TRBV6-2/TRBV6-3	TRBD1	TGTGCCAGCAGCCAACAGGGGTTGGCCTACGAGCAGTACTTC	CASSQQGLAYEQYF
few	TRBJ2-3	16	TRBV9	.	TGTGCCAGCAGCGTAGCCGACGGGAGTCTGGAAGATACGCAGTATTTT	CASSVADGSLEDTQYF
.	TRBJ2-7	13	TRBV25-1	.	TGTGCCAGCAGTGAGTCAGGAGTTTACGAGCAGTACTTC	CASSESGVYEQYF
many	TRBJ2-7	13	TRBV30	TRBD2	TGTGCCCTAGAAGCGGGAGGGCCTAACGAGCAGTACTTC	CALEAGGPNEQYF
.	TRBJ2-7	15	TRBV14	TRBD1	TGTGCCAGCAGCCAAAAGGGGGACAGAAGTTACGAGCAGTACTTC	CASSQKGDRSYEQYF
many	TRBJ2-7	15	TRBV20-1	TRBD2	TGCAGTGCTAGAGATCTAACTAGCGCCCGGGGAGAGCAGTACTTC	CSARDLTSARGEQYF
many	TRBJ2-5	12	TRBV24-1	.	TGTGCCACCAGTGATTTGCGAGAGACCCAGTACTTC	CATSDLRETQYF
many	TRBJ2-7	14	TRBV20-1	.	TGCAGTGCTAGAGATTCGGGCAGATTGGGGGAGCAGTACTTC	CSARDSGRLGEQYF
few	TRBJ1-4	15	TRBV30	.	TGTGCCTGGACCCGCCCCAGCTCAACTAATGAAAAACTGTTTTTT	CAWTRPSSTNEKLFF
few	TRBJ1-5	15	TRBV4-2	.	TGTGCCAGCAGCCAAGAGCAGGAGCGCAATCAGCCCCAGCATTTT	CASSQEQERNQPQHF
many	TRBJ1-2	14	TRBV30	TRBD1	TGTGCCTGGAGTAATGACAGGGGCTGGTATGGCTACACCTTC	CAWSNDRGWYGYTF
.	TRBJ2-1	16	TRBV20-1	TRBD2	TGCAGTGCTAGAGATGCGATGAGCGGGAGTTATTGTGAGCAGTTCTTC	CSARDAMSGSYCEQFF
many	TRBJ2-7	14	TRBV4-3	.	TGCGCCAGCAGCCAAGATCAAGGCCCTTTGGGGCAGTACTTC	CASSQDQGPLGQYF
.	TRBJ2-1	14	TRBV7-9	.	TGTGCCAGTCTTTACCCCGGGACAAACAATGAGCAGTTCTTC	CASLYPGTNNEQFF
many	TRBJ1-6	16	TRBV30	TRBD1	TGTGCCTGGAGTACGGGGGACAGGGCCTATAATTCACCCCTCCACTTT	CAWSTGDRAYNSPLHF
many	TRBJ2-7	12	TRBV7-2	.	TGTGCCAGCAGCTTTATCCCCTACGAGCAGTACTTC	CASSFIPYEQYF
many	TRBJ2-1	16	TRBV24-1	TRBD1	TGTGCCACCAGTGATCAACGACAGGGGGCGAACAATGAGCAGTTCTTC	CATSDQRQGANNEQFF
.	TRBJ2-3	15	TRBV18	.	TGTGCCAGCTCACCATTAGGTTCCGGCACAGATACGCAGTATTTT	CASSPLGSGTDTQYF
few	TRBJ2-1	15	TRBV27	TRBD2	TGTGCCAGCAGTTCAGGACTAGTTTTTTACAATGAGCAGTTCTTC	CASSSGLVFYNEQFF
few	TRBJ1-5	13	TRBV29-1	.	TGCAGCGTTGAAGTAGAGAGCAATCAGCCCCAGCATTTT	CSVEVESNQPQHF
many	TRBJ2-2	16	TRBV5-1	.	TGCGCCAGCAGCTTGCAGTCTGTTGGGAACACCGGGGAGCTGTTTTTT	CASSLQSVGNTGELFF
many	TRBJ1-4	13	TRBV6-1	.	TGTGCCAGCAGGAGGGACCTAGGGGAAAAACTGTTTTTT	CASRRDLGEKLFF
many	TRBJ1-2	16	TRBV5-5	.	TGTGCCAGCAGCTCACACCCCATGGCAGCCCTCTATGGCTACACCTTC	CASSSHPMAALYGYTF
few	TRBJ2-1	16	TRBV14	.	TGTGCCAGCAGCCAAGTAAACCACGGGGCCTACAATGAGCAGTTCTTC	CASSQVNHGAYNEQFF
few	TRBJ2-1	13	TRBV5-4	.	TGTGCCAGCAGCTTTTGGAGCTACAATGAGCAGTTCTTC	CASSFWSYNEQFF
many	TRBJ2-7	15	TRBV7-8	TRBD2	TGTGCCAGCAGCTTAGCGGGAGGGAACACCTACGAGCAGTACTTC	CASSLAGGNTYEQYF
many	TRBJ1-2	13	TRBV20-1	.	TGCAGCCCGGCTACAGGGTCCAACTATGGCTACACCTTC	CSPATGSNYGYTF
.	TRBJ2-7	16	TRBV7-2	TRBD1	TGTGCCAGCAGCTTGTTGGGGACAGGGGGGTCCTACGAGCAGTACTTC	CASSLLGTGGSYEQYF
many	TRBJ1-1	15	TRBV27	.	TGTGCCAGCAGTTTATTCGCAGGGATGGACACTGAAGCTTTCTTT	CASSLFAGMDTEAFF
many	TRBJ2-1	15	TRBV30	.	TGTGCCTGGAGTGCCACAGGCTTACGAACCAATGAGCAGTTCTTC	CAWSATGLRTNEQFF
many	TRBJ2-3	16	TRBV5-1	TRBD1	TGCGCCAGCAGCATTGGAGTCCGGACAGGTGCGGATACGCAGTATTTT	CASSIGVRTGADTQYF
few	TRBJ1-5	14	TRBV19	.	TGTGCCAGTAGGTGGACCACCGGGGGTCAGCCCCAGCATTTT	CASRWTTGGQPQHF
.	TRBJ1-2	13	TRBV9	.	TGTGCCAGCAGCGTGGGACTTGGCTATGGCTACACCTTC	CASSVGLGYGYTF
few	TRBJ2-1	15	TRBV4-1	.	TGCGCCAGCAGCCAAGAGGGGTACACCTACAATGAGCAGTTCTTC	CASSQEGYTYNEQFF
few	TRBJ2-1	15	TRBV9	TRBD2	TGTGCCAGCAGCGTAGGAGCGGGAGTAGATAGGGGGCAGTTCTTC	CASSVGAGVDRGQFF
many	TRBJ1-5	15	TRBV12-3/TRBV12-4	.	TGTGCCAGCAGTTTTGAGGGCTATAGCAATCAGCCCCAGCATTTT	CASSFEGYSNQPQHF
many	TRBJ2-7	16	TRBV2	TRBD1	TGTGCCAGCAGTGCGTTAGGGGACAGGTTGTCCTACGAGCAGTACTTC	CASSALGDRLSYEQYF